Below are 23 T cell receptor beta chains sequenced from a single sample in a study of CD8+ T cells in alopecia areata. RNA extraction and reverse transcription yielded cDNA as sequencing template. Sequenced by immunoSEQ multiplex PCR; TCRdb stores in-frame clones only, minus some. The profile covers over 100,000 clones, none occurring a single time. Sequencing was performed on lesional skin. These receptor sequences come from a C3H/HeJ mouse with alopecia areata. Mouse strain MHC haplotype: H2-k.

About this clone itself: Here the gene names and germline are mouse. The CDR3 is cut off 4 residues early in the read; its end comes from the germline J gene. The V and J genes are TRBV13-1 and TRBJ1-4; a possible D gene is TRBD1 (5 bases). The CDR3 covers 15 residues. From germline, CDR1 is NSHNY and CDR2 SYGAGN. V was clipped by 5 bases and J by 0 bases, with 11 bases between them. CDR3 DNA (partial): TGTGCCAGCAGGAGCCAGGGCTTTTCCAACGAA. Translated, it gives CASRSQGFSNE. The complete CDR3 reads CASRSQGFSNERLFF. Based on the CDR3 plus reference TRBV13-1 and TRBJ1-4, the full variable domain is EAAVTQSPRNKVTVTGGNVTLSCRQTNSHNYMYWYRQDTGHGLRLIHYSYGAGNLRIGDVPDGYKATRTTQEDFFLLLELASPSQTSLYFCASRSQGFSNERLFFGHGTKLSVL.

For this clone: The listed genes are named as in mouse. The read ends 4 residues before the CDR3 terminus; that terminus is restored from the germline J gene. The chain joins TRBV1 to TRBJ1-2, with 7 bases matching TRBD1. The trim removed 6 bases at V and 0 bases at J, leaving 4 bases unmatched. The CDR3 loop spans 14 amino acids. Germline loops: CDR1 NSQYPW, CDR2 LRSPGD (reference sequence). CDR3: CTCSRDRTNSDYTF. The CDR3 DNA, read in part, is TGCACCTGCAGCCGGGACAGAACAAACTCC.

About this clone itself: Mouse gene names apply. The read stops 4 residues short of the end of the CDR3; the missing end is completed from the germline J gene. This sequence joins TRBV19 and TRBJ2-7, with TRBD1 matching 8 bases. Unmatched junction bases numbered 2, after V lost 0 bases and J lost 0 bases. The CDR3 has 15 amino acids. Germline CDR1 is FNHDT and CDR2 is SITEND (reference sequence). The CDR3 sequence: CASSIGTGLSYEQYF. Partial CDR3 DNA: TGTGCCAGCAGTATAGGGACAGGGCTCTCCTAT.

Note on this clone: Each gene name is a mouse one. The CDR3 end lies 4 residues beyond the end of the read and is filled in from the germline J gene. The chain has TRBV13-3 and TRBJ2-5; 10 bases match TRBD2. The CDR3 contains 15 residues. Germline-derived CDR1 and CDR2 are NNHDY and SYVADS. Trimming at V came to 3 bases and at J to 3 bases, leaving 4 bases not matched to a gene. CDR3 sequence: CASSVNWGGQDTQYF. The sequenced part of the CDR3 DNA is TGTGCCAGCAGTGTCAACTGGGGGGGGCAAGAC.

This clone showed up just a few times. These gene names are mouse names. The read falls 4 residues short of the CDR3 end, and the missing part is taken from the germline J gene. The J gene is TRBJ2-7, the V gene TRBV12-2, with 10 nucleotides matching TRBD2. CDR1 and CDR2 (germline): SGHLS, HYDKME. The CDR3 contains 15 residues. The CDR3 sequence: CASSLLGGGFYEQYF. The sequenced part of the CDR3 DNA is TGTGCCAGCTCTCTACTGGGGGGGGGATTTTAT.

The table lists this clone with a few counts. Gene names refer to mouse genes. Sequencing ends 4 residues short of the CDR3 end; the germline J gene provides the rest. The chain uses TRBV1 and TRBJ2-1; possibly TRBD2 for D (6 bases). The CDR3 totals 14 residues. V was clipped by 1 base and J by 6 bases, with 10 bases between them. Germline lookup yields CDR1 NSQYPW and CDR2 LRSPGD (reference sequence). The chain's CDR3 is CTCSAASLGAEQFF. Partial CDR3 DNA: TGCACCTGCAGTGCAGCCTCACTGGGTGCT.

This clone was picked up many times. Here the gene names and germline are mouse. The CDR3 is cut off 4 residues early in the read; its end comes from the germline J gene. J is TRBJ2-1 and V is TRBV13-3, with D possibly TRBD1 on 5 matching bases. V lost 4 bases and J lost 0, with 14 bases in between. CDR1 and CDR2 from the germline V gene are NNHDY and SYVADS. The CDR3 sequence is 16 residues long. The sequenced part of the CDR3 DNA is TGTGCCAGCAGTCCCATTACAGGATATAACTATGCT. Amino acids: CASSPITGYNYA. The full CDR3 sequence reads CASSPITGYNYAEQFF.

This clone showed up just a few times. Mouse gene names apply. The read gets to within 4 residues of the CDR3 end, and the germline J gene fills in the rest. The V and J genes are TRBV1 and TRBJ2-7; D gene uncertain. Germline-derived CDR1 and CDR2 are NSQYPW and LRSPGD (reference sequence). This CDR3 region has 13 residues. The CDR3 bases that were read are TGCACCTGCAGTGCGAGGCAGGAGTAT. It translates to CTCSARQEY. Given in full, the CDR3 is CTCSARQEYEQYF.

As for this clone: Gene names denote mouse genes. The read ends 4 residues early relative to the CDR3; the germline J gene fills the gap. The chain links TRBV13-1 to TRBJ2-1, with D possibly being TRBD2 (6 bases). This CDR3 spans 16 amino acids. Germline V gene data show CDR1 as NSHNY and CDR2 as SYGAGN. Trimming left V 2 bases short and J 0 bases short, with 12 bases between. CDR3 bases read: TGTGCCAGCAGTGAGGCTGGGGTTTATAACTATGCT. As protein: CASSEAGVYNYA. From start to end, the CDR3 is CASSEAGVYNYAEQFF.

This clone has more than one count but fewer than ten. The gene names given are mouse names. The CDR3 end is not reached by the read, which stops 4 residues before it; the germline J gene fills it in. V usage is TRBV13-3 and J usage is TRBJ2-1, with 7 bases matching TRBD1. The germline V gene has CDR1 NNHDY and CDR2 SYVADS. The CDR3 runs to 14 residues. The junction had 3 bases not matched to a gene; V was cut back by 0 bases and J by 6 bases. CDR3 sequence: CASSDDRGSAEQFF. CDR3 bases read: TGTGCCAGCAGTGATGACAGGGGTAGTGCT.

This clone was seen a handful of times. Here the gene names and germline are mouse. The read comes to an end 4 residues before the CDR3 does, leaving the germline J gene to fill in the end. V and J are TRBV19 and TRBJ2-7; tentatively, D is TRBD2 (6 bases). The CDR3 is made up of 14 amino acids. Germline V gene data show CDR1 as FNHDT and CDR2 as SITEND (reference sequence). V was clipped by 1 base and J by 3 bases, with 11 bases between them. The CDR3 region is CASSIPGLSYEQYF. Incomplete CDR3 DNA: TGTGCCAGCAGTATACCGGGACTTAGCTAT.

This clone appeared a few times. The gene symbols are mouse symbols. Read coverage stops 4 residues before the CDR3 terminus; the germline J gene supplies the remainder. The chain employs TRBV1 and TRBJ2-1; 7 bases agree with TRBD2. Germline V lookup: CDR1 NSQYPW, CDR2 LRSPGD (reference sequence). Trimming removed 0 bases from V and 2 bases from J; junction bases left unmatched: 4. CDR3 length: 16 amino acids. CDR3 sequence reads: CTCSAELGGDYAEQFF. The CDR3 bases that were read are TGCACCTGCAGTGCAGAGCTCGGGGGGGACTATGCT.

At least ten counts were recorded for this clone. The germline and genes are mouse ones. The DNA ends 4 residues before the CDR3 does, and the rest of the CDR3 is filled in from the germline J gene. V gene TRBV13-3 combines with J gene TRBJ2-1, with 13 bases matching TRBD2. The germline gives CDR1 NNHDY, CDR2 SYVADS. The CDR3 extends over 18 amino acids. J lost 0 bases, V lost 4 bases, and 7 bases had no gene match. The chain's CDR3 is CASSPGLGGNHNYAEQFF. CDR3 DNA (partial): TGTGCCAGCAGTCCGGGACTGGGGGGGAACCATAACTATGCT.

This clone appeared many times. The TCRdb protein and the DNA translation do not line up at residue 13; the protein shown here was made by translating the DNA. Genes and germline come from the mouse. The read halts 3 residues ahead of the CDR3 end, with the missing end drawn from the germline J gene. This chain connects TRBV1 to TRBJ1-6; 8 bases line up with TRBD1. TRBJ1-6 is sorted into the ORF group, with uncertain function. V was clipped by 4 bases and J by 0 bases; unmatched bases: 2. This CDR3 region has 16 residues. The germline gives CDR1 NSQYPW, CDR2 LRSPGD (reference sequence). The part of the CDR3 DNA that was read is TGCACCTGCAGTGACAGGGGGGATTCCTATAATTCGCCC. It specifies CTCSDRGDSYNSP. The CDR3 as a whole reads CTCSDRGDSYNSPLYF.

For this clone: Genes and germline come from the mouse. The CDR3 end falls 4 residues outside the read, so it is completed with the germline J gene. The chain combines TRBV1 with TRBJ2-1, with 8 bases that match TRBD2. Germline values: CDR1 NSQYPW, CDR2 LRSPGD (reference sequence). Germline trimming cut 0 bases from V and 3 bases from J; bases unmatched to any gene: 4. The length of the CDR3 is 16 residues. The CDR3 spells CTCSADLGGFYAEQFF. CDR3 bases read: TGCACCTGCAGTGCAGATCTGGGGGGCTTCTATGCT.

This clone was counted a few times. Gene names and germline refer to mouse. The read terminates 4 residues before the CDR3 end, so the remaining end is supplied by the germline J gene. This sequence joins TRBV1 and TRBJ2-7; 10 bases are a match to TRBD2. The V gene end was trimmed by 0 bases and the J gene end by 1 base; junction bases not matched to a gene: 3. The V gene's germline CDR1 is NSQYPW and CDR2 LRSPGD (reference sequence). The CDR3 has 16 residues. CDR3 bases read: TGCACCTGCAGTGCAGATACGGGACTGGGGTCCTAT. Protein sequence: CTCSADTGLGSY. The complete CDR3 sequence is CTCSADTGLGSYEQYF.

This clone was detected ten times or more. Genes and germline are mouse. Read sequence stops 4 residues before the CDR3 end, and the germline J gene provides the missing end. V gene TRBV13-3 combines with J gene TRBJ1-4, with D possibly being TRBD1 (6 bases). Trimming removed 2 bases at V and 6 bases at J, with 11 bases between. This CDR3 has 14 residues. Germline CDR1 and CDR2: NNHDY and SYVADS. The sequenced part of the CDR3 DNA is TGTGCCAGCAGTGACAGGGGAGAGGACGAA. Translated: CASSDRGEDE. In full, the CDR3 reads CASSDRGEDERLFF.

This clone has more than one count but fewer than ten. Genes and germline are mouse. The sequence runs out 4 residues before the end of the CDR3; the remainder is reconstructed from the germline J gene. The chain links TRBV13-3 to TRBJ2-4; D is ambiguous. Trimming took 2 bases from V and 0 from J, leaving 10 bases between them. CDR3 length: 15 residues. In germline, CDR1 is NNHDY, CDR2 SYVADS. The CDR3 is CASSDPSTSQNTLYF. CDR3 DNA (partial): TGTGCCAGCAGTGACCCCTCAACTAGTCAAAAC.

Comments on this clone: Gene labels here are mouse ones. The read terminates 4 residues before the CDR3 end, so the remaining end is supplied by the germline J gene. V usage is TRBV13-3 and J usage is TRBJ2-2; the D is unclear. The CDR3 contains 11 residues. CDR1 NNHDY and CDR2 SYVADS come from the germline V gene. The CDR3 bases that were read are TGTGCCAGCAGTGAAAGGGGG. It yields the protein CASSERG. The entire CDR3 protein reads CASSERGQLYF.

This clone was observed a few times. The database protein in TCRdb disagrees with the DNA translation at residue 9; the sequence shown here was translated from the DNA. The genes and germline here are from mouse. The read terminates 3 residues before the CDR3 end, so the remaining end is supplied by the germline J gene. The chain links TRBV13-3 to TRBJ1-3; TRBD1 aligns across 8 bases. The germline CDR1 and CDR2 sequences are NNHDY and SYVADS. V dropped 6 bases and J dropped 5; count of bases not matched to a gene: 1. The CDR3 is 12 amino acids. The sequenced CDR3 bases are TGTGCCAGCACAGGGGGCCGAAATACG. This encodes CASTGGRNT. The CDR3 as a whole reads CASTGGRNTLYF.

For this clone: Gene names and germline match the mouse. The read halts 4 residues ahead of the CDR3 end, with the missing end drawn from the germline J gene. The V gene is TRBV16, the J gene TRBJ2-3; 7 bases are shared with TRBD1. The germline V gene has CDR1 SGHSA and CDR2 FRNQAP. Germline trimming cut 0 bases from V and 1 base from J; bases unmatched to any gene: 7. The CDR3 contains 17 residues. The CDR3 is CASSLDWNRGGAETLYF. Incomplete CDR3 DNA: TGTGCAAGCAGCTTAGATTGGAACAGGGGTGGTGCAGAA.

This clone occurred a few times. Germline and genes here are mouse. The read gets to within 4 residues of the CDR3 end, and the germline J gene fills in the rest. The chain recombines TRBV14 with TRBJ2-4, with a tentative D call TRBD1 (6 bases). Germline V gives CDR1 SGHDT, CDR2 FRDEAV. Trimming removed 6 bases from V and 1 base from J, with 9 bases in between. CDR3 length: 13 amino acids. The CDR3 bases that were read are TGTGCCAGCACAGGGGACGGTCAAAAC. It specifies CASTGDGQN. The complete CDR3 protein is CASTGDGQNTLYF.

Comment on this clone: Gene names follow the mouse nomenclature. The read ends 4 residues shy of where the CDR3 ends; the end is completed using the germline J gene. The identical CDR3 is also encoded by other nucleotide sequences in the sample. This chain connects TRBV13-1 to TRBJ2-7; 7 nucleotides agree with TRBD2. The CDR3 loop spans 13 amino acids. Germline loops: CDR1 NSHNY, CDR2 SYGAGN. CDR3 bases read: TGTGCCAGCAGTGGCGACTGGGTTTAT. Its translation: CASSGDWVY. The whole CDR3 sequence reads CASSGDWVYEQYF.